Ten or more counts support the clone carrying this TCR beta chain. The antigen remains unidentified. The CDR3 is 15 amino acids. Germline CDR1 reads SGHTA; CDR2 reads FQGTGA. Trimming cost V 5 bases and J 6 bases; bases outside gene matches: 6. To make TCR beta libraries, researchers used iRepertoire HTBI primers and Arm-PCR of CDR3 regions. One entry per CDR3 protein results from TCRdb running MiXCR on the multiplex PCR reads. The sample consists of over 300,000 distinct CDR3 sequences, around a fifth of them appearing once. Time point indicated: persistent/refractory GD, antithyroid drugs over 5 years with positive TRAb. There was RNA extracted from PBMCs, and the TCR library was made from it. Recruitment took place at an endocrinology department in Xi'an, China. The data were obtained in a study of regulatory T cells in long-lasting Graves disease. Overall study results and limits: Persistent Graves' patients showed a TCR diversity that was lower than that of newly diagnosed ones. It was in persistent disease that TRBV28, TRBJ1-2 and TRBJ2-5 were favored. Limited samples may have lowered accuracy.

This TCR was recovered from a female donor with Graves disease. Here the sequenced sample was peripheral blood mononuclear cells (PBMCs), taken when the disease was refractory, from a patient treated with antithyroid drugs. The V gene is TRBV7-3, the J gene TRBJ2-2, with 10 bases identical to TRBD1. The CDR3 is CASSPSDRGSGELFF. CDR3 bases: TGTGCCAGCAGCCCTTCGGACAGGGGGTCCGGGGAGCTGTTTTTT.